This T cell receptor beta chain stems from a study of Tregs in tolerant kidney transplant recipients. Study-wide results and caveats: The small number of patients limits these findings pending further validation. No direct test of biological reproducibility was done here. Activated donor B cell expansion appeared to reveal the most relevant donor-specific TCRbeta repertoire.

Assay used: immunoSEQ multiplex PCR; TCRdb lists only in-frame clones, some missing. The table shows roughly 250,000 clones, with about four fifths occurring only once. Unstimulated Tregs (CD4+CD25+CD127-) and CD4+CD25- non-Tregs were sorted from PBMCs. As regards this clone: The antigen is not known.

This CDR3 comprises 15 residues. Germline V gene sequence: CDR1 MGHRA, CDR2 YSYEKL. Trimming removed 4 bases from V and 0 bases from J, with 10 bases in between. Sequenced: CD4+ T cells from blood. The V call is TRBV4-1, the J call TRBJ2-4; no definite D call. The TCR comes from a human donor in good health. Written as DNA, the CDR3 is TGCGCCAGCAGCCCTATAGGAGTAGCCAAAAACATTCAGTACTTC. This sequence encodes CASSPIGVAKNIQYF.